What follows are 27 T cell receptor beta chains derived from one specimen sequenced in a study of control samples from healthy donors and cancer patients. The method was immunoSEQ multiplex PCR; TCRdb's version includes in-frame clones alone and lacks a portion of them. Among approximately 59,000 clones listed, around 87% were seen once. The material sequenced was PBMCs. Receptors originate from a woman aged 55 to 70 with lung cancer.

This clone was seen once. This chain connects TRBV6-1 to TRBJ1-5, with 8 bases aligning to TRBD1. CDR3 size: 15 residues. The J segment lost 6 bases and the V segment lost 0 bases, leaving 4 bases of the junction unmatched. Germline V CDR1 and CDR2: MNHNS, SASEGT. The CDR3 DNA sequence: TGTGCCAGCAGTGAAGCATCAGGGGGCGGTCAGCCCCAGCATTTT. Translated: CASSEASGGGQPQHF.

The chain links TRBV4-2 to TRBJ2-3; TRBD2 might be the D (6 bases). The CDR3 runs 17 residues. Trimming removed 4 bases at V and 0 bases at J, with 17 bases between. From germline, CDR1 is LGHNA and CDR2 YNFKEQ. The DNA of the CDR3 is TGTGCCAGCAGCCTACAAGCTGCCGGGGGAAGCACAGATACGCAGTATTTT. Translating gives CASSLQAAGGSTDTQYF.

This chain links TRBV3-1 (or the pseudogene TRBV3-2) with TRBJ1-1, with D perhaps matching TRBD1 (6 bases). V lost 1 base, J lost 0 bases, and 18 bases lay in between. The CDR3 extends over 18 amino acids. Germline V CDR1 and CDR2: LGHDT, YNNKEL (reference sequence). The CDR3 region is CASSQVGMRDKMNTEAFF. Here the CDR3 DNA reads TGTGCCAGCAGCCAAGTTGGAATGAGGGACAAGATGAACACTGAAGCTTTCTTT.

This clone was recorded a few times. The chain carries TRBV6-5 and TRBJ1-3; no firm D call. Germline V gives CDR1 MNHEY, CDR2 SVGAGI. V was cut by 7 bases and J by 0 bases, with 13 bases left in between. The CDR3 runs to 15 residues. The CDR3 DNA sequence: TGTGCCAGCACCACCGGGTCTTACTCTGGAAACACCATATATTTT. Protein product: CASTTGSYSGNTIYF.

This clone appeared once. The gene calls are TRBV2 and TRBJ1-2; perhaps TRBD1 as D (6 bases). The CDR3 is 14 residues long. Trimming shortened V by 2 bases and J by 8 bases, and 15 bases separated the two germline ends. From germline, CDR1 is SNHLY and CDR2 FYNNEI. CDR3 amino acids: CASSELGGRRGYTF. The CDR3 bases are TGTGCCAGCAGTGAATTGGGGGGCCGTCGCGGCTACACCTTC.

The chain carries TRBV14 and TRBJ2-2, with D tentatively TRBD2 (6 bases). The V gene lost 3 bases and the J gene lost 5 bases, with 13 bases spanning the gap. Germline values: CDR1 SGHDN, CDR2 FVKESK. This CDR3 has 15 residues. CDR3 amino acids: CASSQGLARTGELFF. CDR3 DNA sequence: TGTGCCAGCAGCCAGGGGCTAGCGAGGACCGGGGAGCTGTTTTTT. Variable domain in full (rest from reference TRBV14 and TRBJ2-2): EAGVTQFPSHSVIEKGQTVTLRCDPISGHDNLYWYRRVMGKEIKFLLHFVKESKQDESGMPNNRFLAERTGGTYSTLKVQPAELEDSGVYFCASSQGLARTGELFFGEGSRLTVL.

CDR3: CASSLSVETQYF. In DNA, the CDR3 is TGTGCCAGCAGCTTAAGCGTGGAGACCCAGTACTTC. J is TRBJ2-5 and V is TRBV7-8; D remains unclear. The V and J ends lost 2 bases and 5 bases respectively, with 6 bases between them. CDR3 size: 12 residues. Germline V CDR1 and CDR2: SGHVS, FQNEAQ.

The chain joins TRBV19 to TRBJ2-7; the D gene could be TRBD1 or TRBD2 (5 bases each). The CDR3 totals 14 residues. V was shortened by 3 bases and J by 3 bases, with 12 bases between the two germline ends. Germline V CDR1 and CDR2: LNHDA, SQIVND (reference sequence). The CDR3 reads CASSIVVGGYEQYF. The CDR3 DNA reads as TGTGCCAGTAGTATTGTCGTTGGGGGCTACGAGCAGTACTTC.

CDR3 DNA: TGCGCCAGCAGCTTTGGGGGGACTAGCACAGATACGCAGTATTTT. Amino acids: CASSFGGTSTDTQYF. This sequence joins TRBV5-1 and TRBJ2-3; D possibly corresponds to TRBD2 (6 bases). V was clipped by 2 bases and J by 0 bases, with 10 bases between them. This CDR3 contains 15 residues. Germline CDR1 SGHRS, CDR2 YFSETQ.

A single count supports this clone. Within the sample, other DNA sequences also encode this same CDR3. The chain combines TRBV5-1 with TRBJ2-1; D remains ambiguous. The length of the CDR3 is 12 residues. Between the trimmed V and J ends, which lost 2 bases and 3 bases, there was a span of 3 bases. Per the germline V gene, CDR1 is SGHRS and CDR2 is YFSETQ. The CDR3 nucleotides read TGCGCCAGCAGCTTAGACTACAATGAGCAGTTCTTC. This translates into CASSLDYNEQFF. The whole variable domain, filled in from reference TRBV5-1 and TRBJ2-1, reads KAGVTQTPRYLIKTRGQQVTLSCSPISGHRSVSWYQQTPGQGLQFLFEYFSETQRNKGNFPGRFSGRQFSNSRSEMNVSTLELGDSALYLCASSLDYNEQFFGPGTRLTVL.

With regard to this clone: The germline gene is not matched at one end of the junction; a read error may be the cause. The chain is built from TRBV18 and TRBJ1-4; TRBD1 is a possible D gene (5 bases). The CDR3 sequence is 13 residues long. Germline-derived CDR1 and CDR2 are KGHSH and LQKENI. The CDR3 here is CASSPPGGEKLLF. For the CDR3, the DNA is TGTGCCAGCTCACCACCCGGGGGTGAAAAACTGCTTTTT.

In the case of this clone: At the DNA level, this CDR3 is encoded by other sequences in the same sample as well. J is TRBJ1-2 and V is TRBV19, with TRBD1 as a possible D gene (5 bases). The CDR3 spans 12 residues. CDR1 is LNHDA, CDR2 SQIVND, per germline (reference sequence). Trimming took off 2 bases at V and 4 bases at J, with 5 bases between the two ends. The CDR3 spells CASSIQGYGYTF. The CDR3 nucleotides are TGTGCCAGTAGTATACAGGGCTATGGCTACACCTTC. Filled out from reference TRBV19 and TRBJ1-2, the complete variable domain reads DGGITQSPKYLFRKEGQNVTLSCEQNLNHDAMYWYRQDPGQGLRLIYYSQIVNDFQKGDIAEGYSVSREKKESFPLTVTSAQKNPTAFYLCASSIQGYGYTFGSGTRLTVV.

The CDR3 DNA sequence: TGTGCCAGCAGCTGGGGGTGGGACACTGAAGCTTTCTTT. Translation: CASSWGWDTEAFF. This sequence joins TRBV7-2 and TRBJ1-1; tentative D call: TRBD1 (5 bases). Germline-derived CDR1 and CDR2 are SGHTA and FQGNSA. This CDR3 comprises 13 residues. The V gene lost 4 bases and the J gene lost 3 bases, with 9 bases spanning the gap.

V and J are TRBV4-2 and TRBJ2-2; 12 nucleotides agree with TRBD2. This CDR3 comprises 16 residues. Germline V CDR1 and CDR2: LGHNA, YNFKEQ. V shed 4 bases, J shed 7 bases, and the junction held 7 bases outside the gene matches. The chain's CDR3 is CASSRRLAGDGGELFF. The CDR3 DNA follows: TGTGCCAGCAGCCGGAGACTAGCGGGAGATGGCGGGGAGCTGTTTTTT.

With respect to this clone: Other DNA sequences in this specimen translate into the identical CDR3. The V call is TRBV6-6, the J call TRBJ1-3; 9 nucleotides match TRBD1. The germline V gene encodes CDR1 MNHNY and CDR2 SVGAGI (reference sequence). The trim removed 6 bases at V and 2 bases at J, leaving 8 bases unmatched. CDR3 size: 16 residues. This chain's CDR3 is CASRTLQGAAGNTIYF. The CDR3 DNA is TGTGCCAGCAGAACTTTACAGGGGGCGGCTGGAAACACCATATATTTT.

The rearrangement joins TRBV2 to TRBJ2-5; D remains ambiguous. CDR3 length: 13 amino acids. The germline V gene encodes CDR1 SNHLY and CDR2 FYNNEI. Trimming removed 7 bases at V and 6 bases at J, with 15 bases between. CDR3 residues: CASTPDSDQTQYF. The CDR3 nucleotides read TGTGCCAGCACTCCAGACTCGGACCAGACCCAGTACTTC.

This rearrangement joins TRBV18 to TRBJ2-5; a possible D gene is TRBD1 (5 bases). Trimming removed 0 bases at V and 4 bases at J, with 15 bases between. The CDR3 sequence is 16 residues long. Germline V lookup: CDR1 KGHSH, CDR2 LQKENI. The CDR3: CASSPPNSRRGETQYF. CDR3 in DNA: TGTGCCAGCTCACCACCGAACTCCAGAAGGGGAGAGACCCAGTACTTC.

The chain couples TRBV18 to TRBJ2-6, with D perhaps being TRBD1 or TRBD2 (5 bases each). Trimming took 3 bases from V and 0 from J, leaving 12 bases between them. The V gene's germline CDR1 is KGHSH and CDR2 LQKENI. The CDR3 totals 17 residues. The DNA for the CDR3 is TGTGCCAGCTCACCGCCGGGGCAGAGCTCTGGGGCCAACGTCCTGACTTTC. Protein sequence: CASSPPGQSSGANVLTF.

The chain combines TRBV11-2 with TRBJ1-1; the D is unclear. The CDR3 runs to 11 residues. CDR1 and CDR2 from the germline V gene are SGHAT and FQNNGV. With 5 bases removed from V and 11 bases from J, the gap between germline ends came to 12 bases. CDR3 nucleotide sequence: TGTGCCAGCAGCCCCAAATTCCGGGCTTTCTTT. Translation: CASSPKFRAFF.

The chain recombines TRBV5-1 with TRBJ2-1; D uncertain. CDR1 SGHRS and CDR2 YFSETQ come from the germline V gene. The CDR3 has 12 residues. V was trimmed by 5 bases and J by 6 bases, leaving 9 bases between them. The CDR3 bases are TGCGCCAGCAGTTTACAGTTCAATGAGCAGTTCTTC. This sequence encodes CASSLQFNEQFF.

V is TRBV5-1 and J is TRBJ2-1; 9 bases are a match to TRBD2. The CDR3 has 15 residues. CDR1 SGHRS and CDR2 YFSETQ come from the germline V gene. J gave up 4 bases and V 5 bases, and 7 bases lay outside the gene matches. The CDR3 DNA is TGCGCCAGCAGGCCGCCTGCGGGAGGGTACAATGAGCAGTTCTTC. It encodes CASRPPAGGYNEQFF.

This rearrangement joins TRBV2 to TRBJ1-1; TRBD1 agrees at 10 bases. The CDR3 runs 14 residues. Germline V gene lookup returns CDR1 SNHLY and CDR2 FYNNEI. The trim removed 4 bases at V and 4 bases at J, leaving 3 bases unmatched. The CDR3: CASSGQGAITEAFF. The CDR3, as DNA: TGTGCCAGCAGTGGACAGGGGGCAATCACTGAAGCTTTCTTT.

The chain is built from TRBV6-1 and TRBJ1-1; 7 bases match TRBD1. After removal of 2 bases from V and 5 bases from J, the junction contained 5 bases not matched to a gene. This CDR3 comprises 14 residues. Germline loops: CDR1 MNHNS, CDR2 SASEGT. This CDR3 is CASSEQQGWTEAFF. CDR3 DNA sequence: TGTGCCAGCAGTGAACAACAGGGGTGGACTGAAGCTTTCTTT.

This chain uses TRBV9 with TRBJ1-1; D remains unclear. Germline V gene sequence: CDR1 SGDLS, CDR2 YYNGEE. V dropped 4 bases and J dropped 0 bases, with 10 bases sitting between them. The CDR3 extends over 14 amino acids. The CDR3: CASSTSTLNTEAFF. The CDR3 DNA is TGTGCCAGCAGCACCTCCACACTGAACACTGAAGCTTTCTTT.

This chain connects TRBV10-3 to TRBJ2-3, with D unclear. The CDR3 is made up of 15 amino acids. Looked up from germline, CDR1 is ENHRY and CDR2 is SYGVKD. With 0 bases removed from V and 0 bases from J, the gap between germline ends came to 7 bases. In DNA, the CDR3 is TGTGCCATCAGTGAGTCGTGGAGTAGCACAGATACGCAGTATTTT. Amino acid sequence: CAISESWSSTDTQYF.

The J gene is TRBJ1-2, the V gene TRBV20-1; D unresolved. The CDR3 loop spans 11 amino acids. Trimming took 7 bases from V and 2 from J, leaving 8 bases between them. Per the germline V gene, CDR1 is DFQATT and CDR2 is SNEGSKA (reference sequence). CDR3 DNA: TGCAGTGTTAGGGTGAACTATGGCTACACCTTC. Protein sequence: CSVRVNYGYTF.

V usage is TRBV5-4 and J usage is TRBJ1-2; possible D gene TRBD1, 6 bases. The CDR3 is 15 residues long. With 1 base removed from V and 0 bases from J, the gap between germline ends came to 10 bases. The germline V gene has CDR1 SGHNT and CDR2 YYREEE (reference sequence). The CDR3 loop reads CASSLSSGANYGYTF. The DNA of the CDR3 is TGTGCCAGCAGCTTGTCTTCAGGGGCTAACTATGGCTACACCTTC. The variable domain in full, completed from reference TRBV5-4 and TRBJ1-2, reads ETGVTQSPTHLIKTRGQQVTLRCSSQSGHNTVSWYQQALGQGPQFIFQYYREEENGRGNFPPRFSGLQFPNYSSELNVNALELDDSALYLCASSLSSGANYGYTFGSGTRLTVV.